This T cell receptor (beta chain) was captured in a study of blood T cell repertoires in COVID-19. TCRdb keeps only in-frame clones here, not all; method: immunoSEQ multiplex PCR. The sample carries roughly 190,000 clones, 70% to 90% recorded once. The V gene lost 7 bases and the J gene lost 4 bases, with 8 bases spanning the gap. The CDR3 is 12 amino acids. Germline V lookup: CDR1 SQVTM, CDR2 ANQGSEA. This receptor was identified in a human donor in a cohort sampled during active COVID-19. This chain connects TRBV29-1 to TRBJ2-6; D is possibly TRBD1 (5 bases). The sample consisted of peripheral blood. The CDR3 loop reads CSARVGANVLTF. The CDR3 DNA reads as TGCAGCGCCAGGGTCGGGGCCAACGTCCTGACTTTC. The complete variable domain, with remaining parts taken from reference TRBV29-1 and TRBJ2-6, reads SAVISQKPSRDICQRGTSLTIQCQVDSQVTMMFWYRQQPGQSLTLIATANQGSEATYESGFVIDKFPISRPNLTFSTLTVSNMSPEDSSIYLCSARVGANVLTFGAGSRLTVL.